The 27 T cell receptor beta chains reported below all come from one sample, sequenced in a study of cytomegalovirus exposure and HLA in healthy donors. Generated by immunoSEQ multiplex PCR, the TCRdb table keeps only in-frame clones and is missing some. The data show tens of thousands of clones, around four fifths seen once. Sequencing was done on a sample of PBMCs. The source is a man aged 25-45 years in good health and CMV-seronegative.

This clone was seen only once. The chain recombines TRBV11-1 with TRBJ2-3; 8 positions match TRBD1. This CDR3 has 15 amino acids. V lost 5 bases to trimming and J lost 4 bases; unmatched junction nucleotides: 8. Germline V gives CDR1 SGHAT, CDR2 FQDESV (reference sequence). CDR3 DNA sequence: TGTGCCAGCAGCACCGGACAGGGAATATCAGATACGCAGTATTTT. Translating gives CASSTGQGISDTQYF.

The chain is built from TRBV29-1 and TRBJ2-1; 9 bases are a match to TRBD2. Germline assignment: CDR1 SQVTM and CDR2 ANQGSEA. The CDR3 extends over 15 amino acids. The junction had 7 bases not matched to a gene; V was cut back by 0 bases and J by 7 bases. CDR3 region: CSVEDWRGGGNEQFF. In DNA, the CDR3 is TGCAGCGTTGAAGATTGGCGGGGGGGCGGGAATGAGCAGTTCTTC.

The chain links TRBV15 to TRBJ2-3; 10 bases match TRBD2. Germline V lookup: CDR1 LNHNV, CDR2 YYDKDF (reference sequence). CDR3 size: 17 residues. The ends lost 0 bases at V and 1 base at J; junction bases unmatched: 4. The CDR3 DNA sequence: TGTGCCACCAGCAGAGATATGAGCGGGAGGGGCACAGATACGCAGTATTTT. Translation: CATSRDMSGRGTDTQYF.

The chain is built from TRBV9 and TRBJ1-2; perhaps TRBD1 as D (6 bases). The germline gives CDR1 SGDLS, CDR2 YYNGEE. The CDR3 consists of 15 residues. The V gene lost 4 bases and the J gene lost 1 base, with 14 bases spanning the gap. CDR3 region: CASSLGDTGNYGYTF. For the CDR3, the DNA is TGTGCCAGCAGCCTAGGGGACACCGGTAACTATGGCTACACCTTC.

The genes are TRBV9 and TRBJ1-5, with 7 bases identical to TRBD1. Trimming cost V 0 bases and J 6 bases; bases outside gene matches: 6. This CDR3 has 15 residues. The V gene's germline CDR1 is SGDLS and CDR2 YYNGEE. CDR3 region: CASSVEGGLGQPQHF. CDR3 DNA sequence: TGTGCCAGCAGCGTAGAAGGGGGCCTGGGTCAGCCCCAGCATTTT.

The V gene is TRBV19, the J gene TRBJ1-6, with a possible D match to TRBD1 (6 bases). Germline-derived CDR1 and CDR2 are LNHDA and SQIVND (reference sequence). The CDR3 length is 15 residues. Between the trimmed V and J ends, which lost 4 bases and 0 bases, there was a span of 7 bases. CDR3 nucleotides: TGTGCCAGTAGTACAGGGGACTCCTATAATTCACCCCTCCACTTT. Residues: CASSTGDSYNSPLHF.

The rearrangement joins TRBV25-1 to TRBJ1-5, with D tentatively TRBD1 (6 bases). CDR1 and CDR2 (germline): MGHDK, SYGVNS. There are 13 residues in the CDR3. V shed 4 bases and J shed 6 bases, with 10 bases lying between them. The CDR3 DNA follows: TGTGCCAGCAGTGTCACAGGGAGTCAGCCCCAGCATTTT. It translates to CASSVTGSQPQHF.

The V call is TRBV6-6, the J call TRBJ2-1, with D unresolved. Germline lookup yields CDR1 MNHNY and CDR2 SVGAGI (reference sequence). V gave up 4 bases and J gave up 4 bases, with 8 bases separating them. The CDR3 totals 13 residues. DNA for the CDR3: TGTGCCAGCAGTTCCCCCGTTTACAATGAGCAGTTCTTC. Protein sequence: CASSSPVYNEQFF.

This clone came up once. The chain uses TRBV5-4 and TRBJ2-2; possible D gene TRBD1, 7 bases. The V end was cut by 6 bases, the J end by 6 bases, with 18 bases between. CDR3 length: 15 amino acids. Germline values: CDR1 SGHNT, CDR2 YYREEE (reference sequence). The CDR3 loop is CASNQGGGFAGELFF. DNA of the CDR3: TGTGCCAGCAACCAGGGGGGAGGTTTCGCCGGGGAGCTGTTTTTT.

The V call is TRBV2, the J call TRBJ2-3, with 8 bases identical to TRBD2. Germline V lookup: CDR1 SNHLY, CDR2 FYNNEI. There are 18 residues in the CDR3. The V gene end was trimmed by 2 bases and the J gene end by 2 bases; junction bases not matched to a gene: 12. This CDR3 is CASSEFATSGLNTDTQYF. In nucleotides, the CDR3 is TGTGCCAGCAGTGAATTCGCAACTAGCGGATTAAACACAGATACGCAGTATTTT.

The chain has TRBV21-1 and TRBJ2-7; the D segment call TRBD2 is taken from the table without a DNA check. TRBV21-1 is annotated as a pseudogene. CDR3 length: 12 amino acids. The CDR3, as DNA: TGTGCCAGCAGCCCAACGGGAGACGAGCAGTACGTC. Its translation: CASSPTGDEQYV.

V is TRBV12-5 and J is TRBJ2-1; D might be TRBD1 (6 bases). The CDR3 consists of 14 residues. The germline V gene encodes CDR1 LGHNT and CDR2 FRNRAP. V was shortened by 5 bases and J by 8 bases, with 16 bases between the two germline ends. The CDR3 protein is CASGLDSIFDEQFF. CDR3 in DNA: TGTGCTAGTGGTCTGGACAGCATCTTCGATGAGCAGTTCTTC.

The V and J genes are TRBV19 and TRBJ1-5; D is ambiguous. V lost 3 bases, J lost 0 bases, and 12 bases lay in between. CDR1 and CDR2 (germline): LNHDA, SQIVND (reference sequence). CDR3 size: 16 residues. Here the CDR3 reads CASSIGSGNSNQPQHF. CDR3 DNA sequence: TGTGCCAGTAGTATCGGTTCGGGGAATAGCAATCAGCCCCAGCATTTT.

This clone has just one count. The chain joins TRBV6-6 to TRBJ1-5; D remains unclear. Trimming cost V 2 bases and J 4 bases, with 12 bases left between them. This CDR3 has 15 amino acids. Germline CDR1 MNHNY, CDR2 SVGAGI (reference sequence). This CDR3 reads CASSYLGDGNQPQHF. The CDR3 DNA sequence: TGTGCCAGCAGTTACCTCGGGGATGGAAATCAGCCCCAGCATTTT.

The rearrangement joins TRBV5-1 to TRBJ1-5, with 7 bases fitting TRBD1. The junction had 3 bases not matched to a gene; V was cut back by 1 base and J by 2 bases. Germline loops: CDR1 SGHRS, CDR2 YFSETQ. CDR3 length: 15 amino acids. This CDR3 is CASSLQGGGNQPQHF. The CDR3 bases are TGCGCCAGCAGCTTGCAGGGGGGAGGCAATCAGCCCCAGCATTTT.

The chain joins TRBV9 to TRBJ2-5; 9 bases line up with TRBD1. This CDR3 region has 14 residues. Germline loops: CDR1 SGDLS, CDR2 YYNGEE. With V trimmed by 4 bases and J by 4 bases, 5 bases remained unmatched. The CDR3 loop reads CASSPGTGRETQYF. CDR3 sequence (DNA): TGTGCCAGCAGCCCCGGGACAGGGAGAGAGACCCAGTACTTC. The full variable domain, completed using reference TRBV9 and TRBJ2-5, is DSGVTQTPKHLITATGQRVTLRCSPRSGDLSVYWYQQSLDQGLQFLIQYYNGEERAKGNILERFSAQQFPDLHSELNLSSLELGDSALYFCASSPGTGRETQYFGPGTRLLVL.

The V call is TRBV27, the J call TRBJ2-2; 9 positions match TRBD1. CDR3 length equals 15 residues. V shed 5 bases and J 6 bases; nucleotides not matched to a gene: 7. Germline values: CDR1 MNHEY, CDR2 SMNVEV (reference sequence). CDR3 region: CASSKGQGWAGELFF. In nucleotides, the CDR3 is TGTGCCAGCAGTAAGGGACAGGGATGGGCCGGGGAGCTGTTTTTT.

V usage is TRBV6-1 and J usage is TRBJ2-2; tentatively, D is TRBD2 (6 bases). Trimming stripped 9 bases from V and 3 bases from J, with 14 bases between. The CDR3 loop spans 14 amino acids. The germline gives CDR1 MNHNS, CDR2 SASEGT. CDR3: CASEAGLDTGELFF. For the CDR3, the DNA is TGTGCCAGTGAGGCGGGGCTCGACACCGGGGAGCTGTTTTTT.

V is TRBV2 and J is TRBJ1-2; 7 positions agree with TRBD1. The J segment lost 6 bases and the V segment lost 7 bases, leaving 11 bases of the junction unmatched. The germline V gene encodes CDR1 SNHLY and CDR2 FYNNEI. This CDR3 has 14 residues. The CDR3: CASTLIDRENGYTF. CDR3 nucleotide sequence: TGTGCCAGCACCCTGATAGACAGGGAGAATGGCTACACCTTC.

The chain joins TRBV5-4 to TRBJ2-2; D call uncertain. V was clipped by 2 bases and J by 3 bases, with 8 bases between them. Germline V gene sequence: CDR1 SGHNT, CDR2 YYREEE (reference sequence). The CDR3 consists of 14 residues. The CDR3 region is CASSLALDTGELFF. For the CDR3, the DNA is TGTGCCAGCAGCTTAGCCCTGGACACCGGGGAGCTGTTTTTT.

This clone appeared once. Here the CDR3 DNA reads TGCGCCAGCAGCCAAGTGGGGGGTAAATTCCGGGACAGGCATTACGAGCAGTACGTC. Protein product: CASSQVGGKFRDRHYEQYV. The V gene is TRBV4-3, the J gene TRBJ2-7; 8 positions agree with TRBD1. Germline values: CDR1 LGHNA, CDR2 YSLEER. The J segment lost 4 bases and the V segment lost 1 base, leaving 18 bases of the junction unmatched. CDR3 length: 19 amino acids.

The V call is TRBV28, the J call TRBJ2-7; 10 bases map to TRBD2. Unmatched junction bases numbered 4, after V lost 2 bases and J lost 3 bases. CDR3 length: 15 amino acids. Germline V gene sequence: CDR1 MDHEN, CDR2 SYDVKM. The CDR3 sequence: CASSLGLAEYYEQYV. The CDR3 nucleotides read TGTGCCAGCAGTTTAGGACTAGCGGAGTACTACGAGCAGTACGTC.

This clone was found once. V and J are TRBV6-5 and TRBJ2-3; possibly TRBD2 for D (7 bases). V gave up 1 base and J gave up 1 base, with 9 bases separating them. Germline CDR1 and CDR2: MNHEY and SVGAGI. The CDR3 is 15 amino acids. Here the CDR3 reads CASSYWGGRTDTQYF. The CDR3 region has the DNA TGTGCCAGCAGTTACTGGGGGGGGCGCACAGATACGCAGTATTTT.

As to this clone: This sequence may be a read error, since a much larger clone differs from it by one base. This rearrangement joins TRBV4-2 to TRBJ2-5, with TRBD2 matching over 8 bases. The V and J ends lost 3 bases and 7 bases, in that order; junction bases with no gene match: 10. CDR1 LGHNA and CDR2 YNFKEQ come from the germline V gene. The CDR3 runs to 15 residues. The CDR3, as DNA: TGTGCCAGCAGCCAGGGGATTAGCGGGGCGGGGACCCAGTACTTC. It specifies CASSQGISGAGTQYF.

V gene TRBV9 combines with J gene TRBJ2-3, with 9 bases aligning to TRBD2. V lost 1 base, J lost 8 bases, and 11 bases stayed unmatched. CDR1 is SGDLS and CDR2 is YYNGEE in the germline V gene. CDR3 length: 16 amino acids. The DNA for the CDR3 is TGTGCCAGCAGCGTAAGGTCCGGGCGGGGGGGCACTACGCAGTATTTT. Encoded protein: CASSVRSGRGGTTQYF.

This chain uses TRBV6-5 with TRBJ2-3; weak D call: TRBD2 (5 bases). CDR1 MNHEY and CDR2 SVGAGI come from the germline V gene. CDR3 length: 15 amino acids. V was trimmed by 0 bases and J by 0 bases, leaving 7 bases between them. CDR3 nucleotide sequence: TGTGCCAGCAGTTACTCAAGCGGAAGCACAGATACGCAGTATTTT. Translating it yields CASSYSSGSTDTQYF.

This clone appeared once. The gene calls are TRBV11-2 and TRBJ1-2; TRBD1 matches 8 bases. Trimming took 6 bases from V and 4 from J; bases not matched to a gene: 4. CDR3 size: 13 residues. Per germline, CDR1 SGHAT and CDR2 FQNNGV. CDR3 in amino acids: CASSFTGGYGYTF. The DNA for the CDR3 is TGTGCCAGCAGTTTCACAGGGGGCTATGGCTACACCTTC.